This T cell receptor (beta chain) originates from a study of blood T cell repertoires in COVID-19. Across the whole study: Samples came from the United States, Italy and Spain, spanning acute and convalescent COVID-19. In each case, the material was cDNA or gDNA derived from T cells, B-cell-depleted T cells, or PBMCs.

In germline, CDR1 is SEHNR, CDR2 FQNEAQ (reference sequence). This CDR3 is 11 amino acids long. Trimming shortened V by 5 bases and J by 2 bases, and 4 bases separated the two germline ends. This clone has only a few counts. TCRdb's table, derived via immunoSEQ multiplex PCR, lists solely in-frame clones and lacks some. This table holds some 55,000 clones, 85% to 95% found once. Sample: peripheral blood. This receptor was obtained from a human donor in a cohort sampled during active COVID-19. V is TRBV7-9 and J is TRBJ2-7; no clear D. CDR3 sequence reads: CASSPAYEQYF. CDR3 bases: TGTGCCAGCAGCCCAGCCTACGAGCAGTACTTC.